In this sample, the clone carrying this T cell receptor beta chain turned up many times. Its antigen is unidentified. This sample is part of a study of regulatory T cells in long-lasting Graves disease. As for the study in general: Antithyroid drugs had been given to newly diagnosed Graves' patients for under 3 months. Overall study results and limits: Persistent disease preferred TRBV28, TRBJ1-2 and TRBJ2-5; new disease, TRBV20-1 and TRBJ2-1.

CDR3 regions were amplified by Arm-PCR using iRepertoire HTBI primers to build TCR beta libraries. TCRdb analysed the multiplex PCR reads with MiXCR anew, one entry per CDR3 protein. The sample includes about 220,000 distinct CDR3 sequences, around 20% of them seen just once. Stated time point: newly diagnosed GD, antithyroid drugs for less than 3 months. PBMC RNA served as the TCR library source. The CDR3 is 13 amino acids. Germline CDR1 MNHEY, CDR2 SMNVEV (reference sequence). Deletions cut 6 bases from V and 1 base from J, with 7 bases between. These data are also associated with another study on T cells in Graves' hyperthyroidism and ophthalmopathy. Per that study: The study used the HTBI primer set for a first-round RT-PCR of the TCR CDR3.

Source: peripheral blood mononuclear cells (PBMCs), taken at new diagnosis, from a patient treated with antithyroid drugs. The receptor was isolated from a woman in her thirties with Graves disease. The J gene is TRBJ1-5, the V gene TRBV27; D unresolved. The CDR3 sequence: CASRGRSNQPQHF. As DNA, the CDR3 is TGTGCCAGCAGGGGAAGGAGCAATCAGCCCCAGCATTTT.